These 2 T cell receptor beta chains originate from one sample sequenced in a study of cytomegalovirus exposure and HLA in healthy donors. Both 60 Vbeta primers and 13 Jbeta primers went into the PCR. The assay was immunoSEQ multiplex PCR, and TCRdb's table has in-frame clones only and misses some. The data show hundreds of thousands of clones, more than 70% seen once. The sequencing input was PBMCs. These receptors were collected from a boy aged 5-17 years in good health and CMV-seronegative.

The chain employs TRBV27 and TRBJ2-7; TRBD2 matches at 14 bases. The germline gives CDR1 MNHEY, CDR2 SMNVEV (reference sequence). The CDR3 runs 16 residues. V gave up 5 bases and J gave up 6 bases; unmatched junction bases: 9. This CDR3 reads CASSDVGTSGSVEQYF. The DNA for the CDR3 is TGTGCCAGCAGTGACGTCGGGACTAGCGGGAGTGTCGAGCAGTACTTC.

This rearrangement joins TRBV2 to TRBJ2-3; 7 bases map to TRBD2. Trimming took 0 bases from V and 3 from J; bases not matched to a gene: 6. CDR3 size: 16 residues. Germline CDR1 and CDR2: SNHLY and FYNNEI. CDR3 sequence: CASSEAGGKRTDTQYF. In nucleotides, the CDR3 is TGTGCCAGCAGTGAAGCGGGGGGGAAGAGGACAGATACGCAGTATTTT. The full variable domain, in which reference TRBV2 and TRBJ2-3 provide the parts outside the CDR3, is EPEVTQTPSHQVTQMGQEVILRCVPISNHLYFYWYRQILGQKVEFLVSFYNNEISEKSEIFDDQFSVERPDGSNFTLKIRSTKLEDSAMYFCASSEAGGKRTDTQYFGPGTRLTVL.